This is a list of T cell receptor beta chains from one sample in a study of T cells in Graves' hyperthyroidism and ophthalmopathy. One entry per CDR3 protein, called by TCRdb with MiXCR from the multiplex PCR reads. The sample includes about 520,000 distinct CDR3 sequences, approximately 25% seen only once; the top ten take approximately 11%. Sequencing was carried out using blood. The receptors originated from a woman aged 30 to 39 with Graves' ophthalmopathy. Each CDR3 is given with its conserved first and last residue. Fields, in order: clone size, J gene, V gene, D gene, CDR3 DNA, CDR3 protein. The D gene is left open where the match is weak. Size is omitted from some rows. Given values are once, few, many or a class for expanded clones.

few,TRBJ1-5,TRBV12-5,-,TGTGCTAGTGGTTTGAGGGAATCCAATCAGCCCCAGCATTTT,CASGLRESNQPQHF
many,TRBJ1-1,TRBV10-3,-,TGTGCCATCAGGGACCCTAGGGGTGGCACTGAAGCTTTCTTT,CAIRDPRGGTEAFF
many,TRBJ2-7,TRBV12-3/TRBV12-4,-,TGTGCCAGCAGTTTTGCGTCCAGGGCTAACTACGAGCAGTACTTC,CASSFASRANYEQYF
-,TRBJ2-7,TRBV20-1,TRBD2,TGCAGTGCTAGATTGCGGGGCGGGAGACTAAGCGAGCAGTACTTC,CSARLRGGRLSEQYF
few,TRBJ2-7,TRBV5-1,TRBD2,TGCGCCAGCAGCTTGGGGACTAGCGGGGTGGACGAGCAGTACTTC,CASSLGTSGVDEQYF
many,TRBJ2-5,TRBV27,-,TGTGCCAGCAGACTAACTAGTGCACAGGAGACCCAGTACTTC,CASRLTSAQETQYF
few,TRBJ2-2,TRBV9,-,TGTGCCAGCAGCGTATCCGAGACCGGGGAGCTGTTTTTT,CASSVSETGELFF
many,TRBJ1-2,TRBV5-6,-,TGTGCCAGCAGCGTACTGGGGCTCCCCAGTGGCTACACCTTC,CASSVLGLPSGYTF
-,TRBJ1-3,TRBV30,-,TGTGCCTGGACCTCGGAGGGTAGGGCTGGAAACACCATATATTTT,CAWTSEGRAGNTIYF
-,TRBJ1-3,TRBV9,-,TGTGCCAGCAGCGAAAATCCGGGACACAACTCTGGAAACACCATATATTTT,CASSENPGHNSGNTIYF
-,TRBJ1-1,TRBV6-5,TRBD1,TGTGCCATCAGTTACGAACAGGGGGCCGTCACTGAAGCTTTCTTT,CAISYEQGAVTEAFF
many,TRBJ2-7,TRBV30,-,TGTGCCTGGACTAGCGCTGAGCGGCAGTACTTC,CAWTSAERQYF
-,TRBJ1-1,TRBV5-1,TRBD1,TGCGCCAGCAGCCCAAACCGGGACAGCCTGAACACTGAAGCTTTCTTT,CASSPNRDSLNTEAFF
few,TRBJ1-1,TRBV6-5,-,TGTGCCAGCAGTTACTCCTCGTTGGGGGCGGTCACTGAAGCTTTCTTT,CASSYSSLGAVTEAFF
-,TRBJ2-5,TRBV20-1,TRBD2,TGCAGTGCTAGAGGCACACCGGGACTAGCGGGAGCGGAGACCCAGTACTTC,CSARGTPGLAGAETQYF
-,TRBJ1-2,TRBV19,-,TGTGCCAGTAGTGCGCCCAGAACAGCGAGATATGGCTACACCTTC,CASSAPRTARYGYTF
-,TRBJ1-1,TRBV25-1,-,TGTGCCAGCAGTGAAGGTCGGGAGGGGGTGCCCCAGTTCACTGAAGCTTTCTTT,CASSEGREGVPQFTEAFF
-,TRBJ1-2,TRBV20-1,TRBD1,TGCAGTGCTAGATTAGGGGACAGCTATGGCTACACCTTC,CSARLGDSYGYTF
-,TRBJ2-6,TRBV11-1,-,TGTGCCAGCAGCTTTGGGGACGTCTCTGGGGCCAACGTCCTGACTTTC,CASSFGDVSGANVLTF
-,TRBJ2-7,TRBV10-3,TRBD2,TGTGCCATCAGTTACGCTAGCGGGGAGGTCGAGCAGTACTTC,CAISYASGEVEQYF
many,TRBJ2-7,TRBV6-5,TRBD2,TGTGCCAGCAAACCGAGCGGGGTGGCCTACGAGCAGTACTTC,CASKPSGVAYEQYF
few,TRBJ1-1,TRBV28,-,TGTGCCAGCAGTTTGAAGCGACCGTACACTGAAGCTTTCTTT,CASSLKRPYTEAFF
many,TRBJ2-2,TRBV6-4,TRBD2,TGTGCCAGCAGAGCGGGACTAACAATGCTCGACACCGGGGAGCTGTTTTTT,CASRAGLTMLDTGELFF
many,TRBJ2-2,TRBV6-2/TRBV6-3,TRBD2,TGTGCCAGCAGATACACTTTACTAGCGGGAGGGTCGGACACCGGGGAGCTGTTTTTT,CASRYTLLAGGSDTGELFF
many,TRBJ1-3,TRBV4-1,-,TGCGCCAGCAGCCAAGATGCCACCGAGAGCTCTGGAAACACCATATATTTT,CASSQDATESSGNTIYF
many,TRBJ2-7,TRBV15,-,TGTGCCACCAGCAGAGTGGAGTACTACGAGCAGTACTTC,CATSRVEYYEQYF
-,TRBJ1-1,TRBV6-5,TRBD1,TGTGCCAGCAGTTACTCGGGGACAGGGTCGGGGAACACTGAAGCTTTCTTT,CASSYSGTGSGNTEAFF
many,TRBJ1-5,TRBV27,TRBD1,TGTGCCAGCGGTGAGGACAGGGGTTATCAGCCCCAGCATTTT,CASGEDRGYQPQHF
many,TRBJ2-2,TRBV27,-,TGTGCCAGCCGGGATACGAACACCGGGGAGCTGTTTTTT,CASRDTNTGELFF
many,TRBJ2-7,TRBV20-1,-,TGCAGTGCTAGAGATCTCATACAGTTCTCCTACGAGCAGTACTTC,CSARDLIQFSYEQYF
many,TRBJ1-5,TRBV29-1,-,TGCAGCGTTGCAGGGGATAATCAGCCCCAGCATTTT,CSVAGDNQPQHF
-,TRBJ2-7,TRBV15,-,TGTGCCACCAGCAGAGATTACGGCCAGAACTCCTACGAGCAGTACTTC,CATSRDYGQNSYEQYF
many,TRBJ2-2,TRBV7-2,-,TGTGCCAGCAGCTATACCCGGCTGACCGGGGAGCTGTTTTTT,CASSYTRLTGELFF
many,TRBJ2-7,TRBV27,-,TGTGCCAGCAGTTTATCGGGACATAGCTCCTACGAGCAGTACTTC,CASSLSGHSSYEQYF
-,TRBJ2-6,TRBV12-3/TRBV12-4,-,TGTGCCAGCAGTTCTAGACAGTCGTGGGGGGCCAACGTCCTGACTTTC,CASSSRQSWGANVLTF
many,TRBJ1-2,TRBV20-1,TRBD1,TGCAGTGCTAGAGATACAGGACAGGGTACCGGGGGGGGCTATGGCTACACCTTC,CSARDTGQGTGGGYGYTF
-,TRBJ1-1,TRBV19,-,TGTGCCAGTAGTCAAGGGCTCCGGACTGAAGCTTTCTTT,CASSQGLRTEAFF
-,TRBJ2-7,TRBV29-1,TRBD2,TGCAGCGTCGCCGGGGGGGGCTTGTACGAGCAGTACTTC,CSVAGGGLYEQYF
many,TRBJ1-2,TRBV29-1,-,TGCAGCGTTGGGCATTACTATGGCTACACCTTC,CSVGHYYGYTF
-,TRBJ1-1,TRBV11-2,TRBD1,TGTGCCAGCAGCTTTAGACAGGGAGGGGGAACTGAAGCTTTCTTT,CASSFRQGGGTEAFF
many,TRBJ1-1,TRBV27,-,TGTGCCAGCAGTTCATCACCCCCGGGAGGGTGGACTGAAGCTTTCTTT,CASSSSPPGGWTEAFF
many,TRBJ1-1,TRBV29-1,TRBD1,TGCAGCGTCCTTTCACCGGGACAGAAAAAGACTGAAGCTTTCTTT,CSVLSPGQKKTEAFF
-,TRBJ1-3,TRBV11-2,-,TGTGCCAGCAGCCCGCTCAGGAAGGCCAGCTCTGGAAACACCATATATTTT,CASSPLRKASSGNTIYF